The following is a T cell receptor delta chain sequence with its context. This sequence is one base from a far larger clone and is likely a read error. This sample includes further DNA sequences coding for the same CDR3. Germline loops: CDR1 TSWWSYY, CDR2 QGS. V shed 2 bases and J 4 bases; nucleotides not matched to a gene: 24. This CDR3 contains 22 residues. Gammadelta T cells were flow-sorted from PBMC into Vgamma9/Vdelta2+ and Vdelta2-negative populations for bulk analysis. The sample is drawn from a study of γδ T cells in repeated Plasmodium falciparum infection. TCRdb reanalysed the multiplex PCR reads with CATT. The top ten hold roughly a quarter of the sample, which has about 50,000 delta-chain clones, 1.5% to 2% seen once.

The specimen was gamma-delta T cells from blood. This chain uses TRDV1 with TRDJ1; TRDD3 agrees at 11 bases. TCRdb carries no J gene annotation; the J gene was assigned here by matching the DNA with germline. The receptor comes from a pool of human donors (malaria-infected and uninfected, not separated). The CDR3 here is CALGETRIPTWAGGYRDDKLIF. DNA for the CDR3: TGTGCTCTTGGGGAAACGAGAATTCCCACGTGGGCTGGGGGATACAGGGACGATAAACTCATCTTT.